The sequence of this T cell receptor beta chain was determined in a study of post-analysis software for immune sequencing data. About the study: Some patients lacked subtype; others had relapsing-remitting, secondary progressive or progressive-relapsing disease.

Study-wide results and caveats: Patients with multiple sclerosis recorded significantly lower normalized Chao1 diversity than controls, the study found. Same-batch samples co-clustered strongly by F measure. Relative to controls, patients had about five TRBV segments at higher frequency, with TRBV5-6, TRBV5-1 and TRBV20-1 among these.

The CDR3 has 14 amino acids. V lost 4 bases and J 7 bases, leaving 17 bases between the germline ends. The germline CDR1 and CDR2 sequences are MNHEY and SMNVEV (reference sequence). Presence of unique molecular identifiers characterized the TCR beta cDNA libraries. It was from about 1 to 10 million T cells that some 460,000 cDNA molecules came. TCRdb reprocessed the PCR reads with MiXCR, giving one entry per CDR3 protein. The sample yields 600,000 to 700,000 distinct CDR3 sequences, around 60% seen once. Note on this clonotype: Antigen: not known.

This TCR came from a girl aged 2-10 years with multiple sclerosis. The sample comprised blood. This chain uses TRBV27 with TRBJ2-7; D is uncertain. The CDR3 spells CASSSGGRLGEQYF. In nucleotides, the CDR3 is TGTGCCAGCAGTTCTGGTGGGCGCCTAGGGGAGCAGTACTTC.